These T cell receptor beta chains were read from a single sample in a study of OX40 agonist ivuxolimab in advanced cancers. Data came from immunoSEQ multiplex PCR; TCRdb stores just in-frame clones and leaves some out. The sample has 55,000 to 80,000 clones, approximately 80% seen once; the top ten hold 4.5% to 6%. Sequencing used CD4+ or CD8+ T cells sorted from blood, obtained in a trial of the OX40 agonist ivuxolimab. The receptor set was obtained from an adult with an advanced solid tumor such as melanoma, head and neck, liver or kidney cancer. Both conserved end residues are part of each CDR3. A D gene is named only where the DNA matches it firmly. Rows may omit the clone size; those that give it use once, few, many or a size class.

V: TRBV9
size: .
D: .
J: TRBJ2-1
DNA: TGTGCCAGCAGCGTAGATGAGGGATTCTCCTACAATGAGCAGTTCTTC
CDR3: CASSVDEGFSYNEQFF

V: TRBV19
size: .
D: TRBD1
J: TRBJ1-2
DNA: TGTGCCAGCTCGATGGCTGGACAGGGGGCGGGGGGCTACACCTTC
CDR3: CASSMAGQGAGGYTF

V: TRBV28
size: few
D: TRBD1
J: TRBJ1-6
DNA: TGTGCCAGCAGTTCCGCGGACAGGGGTAGGTCACCCCTCCACTTT
CDR3: CASSSADRGRSPLHF

V: TRBV4-3
size: .
D: .
J: TRBJ2-2
DNA: TGCGCCAGCAGCCATCCTCCGGACGGGAACACCGGGGAGCTGTTTTTT
CDR3: CASSHPPDGNTGELFF

V: TRBV6-1
size: .
D: TRBD2
J: TRBJ2-1
DNA: TGTGCCAGCAGTCCGGGACTAGCGGGAGGGAATGAGCAGTTCTTC
CDR3: CASSPGLAGGNEQFF

V: TRBV9
size: .
D: .
J: TRBJ2-6
DNA: TGTGCCAGCAGCGTAGGTAATGGGGCCAACGTCCTGACTTTC
CDR3: CASSVGNGANVLTF

V: TRBV9
size: .
D: .
J: TRBJ2-2
DNA: TGTGCCAGCAGCGCCAGGATGGTCACCGGGGAGCTGTTTTTT
CDR3: CASSARMVTGELFF

V: TRBV7-9
size: .
D: .
J: TRBJ2-5
DNA: TGTGCCAGCAGCATATCGGGCTCCGGGCGGGAGACCCAGTACTTC
CDR3: CASSISGSGRETQYF

V: TRBV19
size: .
D: .
J: TRBJ1-2
DNA: TGTGCCAGTAGTATTGAGGAGGGCCACTATGGCTACACCTTC
CDR3: CASSIEEGHYGYTF

V: TRBV2
size: .
D: .
J: TRBJ1-4
DNA: TGTGCCAGCAGTGAAGTTGGGGCCACGGGCGAAAAACTGTTTTTT
CDR3: CASSEVGATGEKLFF

V: TRBV11-1
size: .
D: .
J: TRBJ2-1
DNA: TGTGCCAGCAGCTTTTCGGGGGCCAATGAGCAGTTCTTC
CDR3: CASSFSGANEQFF

V: TRBV5-6
size: few
D: TRBD1
J: TRBJ1-4
DNA: TGTGCCAGCAGACCGACAGGGCCTAATGAAAAACTGTTTTTT
CDR3: CASRPTGPNEKLFF

V: TRBV19
size: .
D: TRBD2
J: TRBJ2-1
DNA: TGTGCCAGTAGTAGTCGCGGGAGTACTGGAGGCAATGAGCAGTTCTTC
CDR3: CASSSRGSTGGNEQFF

V: TRBV7-2
size: .
D: .
J: TRBJ1-3
DNA: TGTGCCAGCGGCGTTGGAAACACCATATATTTT
CDR3: CASGVGNTIYF

V: TRBV7-9
size: .
D: .
J: TRBJ1-2
DNA: TGTGCCAGCAGCCAGGACAGTTATGGCTACACCTTC
CDR3: CASSQDSYGYTF

V: TRBV7-3
size: .
D: .
J: TRBJ2-3
DNA: TGTGCCAGCAGCTCGACTTCCTTAGATACGCAGTATTTT
CDR3: CASSSTSLDTQYF

V: TRBV20-1
size: .
D: .
J: TRBJ2-1
DNA: TGCAGTGCTAGAGGGTTCCAAGGGCAGTTCTTC
CDR3: CSARGFQGQFF

V: TRBV4-1
size: .
D: .
J: TRBJ2-5
DNA: TGCGCCAGCAGCCAGGCGGGACTGGCGGAAGAGACCCAGTACTTC
CDR3: CASSQAGLAEETQYF

V: TRBV5-1
size: .
D: .
J: TRBJ1-4
DNA: TGCGCCAGCAGCTTGGACAGGCCAGATGAAAAACTGTTTTTT
CDR3: CASSLDRPDEKLFF

V: TRBV11-2
size: few
D: .
J: TRBJ1-5
DNA: TGTGCCAGCAGCTTGTTTCTAGATCAGCCCCAGCATTTT
CDR3: CASSLFLDQPQHF

V: TRBV18
size: few
D: .
J: TRBJ1-1
DNA: TGTGCCAGCTCACCTGAGTCCAGGTTAACGGCTTTCTTT
CDR3: CASSPESRLTAFF

V: TRBV7-2
size: .
D: .
J: TRBJ1-2
DNA: TGTGCCAGCAGCTTAGCAGGGCCCTCAGGCTATGGCTACACCTTC
CDR3: CASSLAGPSGYGYTF

V: TRBV6-5
size: .
D: .
J: TRBJ1-2
DNA: TGTGCCAGCAGTTACGGAACAGCCTTCTATGGCTACACCTTC
CDR3: CASSYGTAFYGYTF

V: TRBV7-5
size: .
D: .
J: TRBJ1-6
DNA: TGTGCCAGCAGCTTAGGACAGGGGTTCTATAATTCACCCCTCCACTTT
CDR3: CASSLGQGFYNSPLHF

V: TRBV27
size: .
D: TRBD2
J: TRBJ2-5
DNA: TGTGCCAGCAGTTCCCAGGGAGGGGAAATTTTAAACCAAGAGACCCAGTACTTC
CDR3: CASSSQGGEILNQETQYF

V: TRBV7-6
size: .
D: .
J: TRBJ2-3
DNA: TGTGCCAGCAGCTTATTAGGGGGGGGCCCTCAGGATACGCAGTATTTT
CDR3: CASSLLGGGPQDTQYF

V: TRBV7-9
size: .
D: TRBD1
J: TRBJ1-2
DNA: TGTGCCAGCAGCTTAGCGTTCGGACAGGGCCCCTATGGCTACACCTTC
CDR3: CASSLAFGQGPYGYTF

V: TRBV20-1
size: .
D: .
J: TRBJ1-1
DNA: TGCAGTGCTGGGGGTTGGACTGAAGCTTTCTTT
CDR3: CSAGGWTEAFF

V: TRBV5-4
size: .
D: .
J: TRBJ1-4
DNA: TGTGCCAGCAGCATCACGTTCCAGGGGCTTAATGAAAAACTGTTTTTT
CDR3: CASSITFQGLNEKLFF

V: TRBV6-9
size: .
D: .
J: TRBJ1-2
DNA: TGTGCCAGCAGTCCCTCCAGGGTTTTTCGTAACTATGGCTACACCTTC
CDR3: CASSPSRVFRNYGYTF

V: TRBV28
size: .
D: .
J: TRBJ1-2
DNA: TGTGCCAGCAGTCCCCCTCAGCGGGGCTACACCTTC
CDR3: CASSPPQRGYTF

V: TRBV19
size: .
D: .
J: TRBJ2-5
DNA: TGTGCCAGTAGTATAGATTCAGGGACGGCGACCCAGTACTTC
CDR3: CASSIDSGTATQYF

V: TRBV7-9
size: .
D: .
J: TRBJ2-2
DNA: TGTGCCAGCAGCTTCGTCTGGGGGATCACCGGGGAGCTGTTTTTT
CDR3: CASSFVWGITGELFF

V: TRBV10-1
size: .
D: TRBD1
J: TRBJ2-5
DNA: TGCGCCAGCAGCCGGGACAGAGGAGAGACCCAGTACTTC
CDR3: CASSRDRGETQYF

V: TRBV9
size: .
D: TRBD2
J: TRBJ2-3
DNA: TGTGCCAGCAGCGTAGGGTCAGCGGGAGGGATAGATACGCAGTATTTT
CDR3: CASSVGSAGGIDTQYF

V: TRBV18
size: few
D: TRBD1
J: TRBJ1-1
DNA: TGTGCCAGCTCACCGACAGGGGCGCTGGACGCTTTCTTT
CDR3: CASSPTGALDAFF

V: TRBV5-1
size: .
D: .
J: TRBJ1-1
DNA: TGCGCCAGCAGCTTGGATTCGAGGGGCTGGGGGGCTTTCTTT
CDR3: CASSLDSRGWGAFF

V: TRBV10-3
size: .
D: .
J: TRBJ1-1
DNA: TGTGCCATCAGTGAGTCGCAGGTATCGGGGACTGAAGCTTTCTTT
CDR3: CAISESQVSGTEAFF

V: TRBV19
size: .
D: .
J: TRBJ1-1
DNA: TGTGCCAGTAAGTTCCGAGCAGACTTCAACACTGAAGCTTTCTTT
CDR3: CASKFRADFNTEAFF

V: TRBV27
size: .
D: .
J: TRBJ2-1
DNA: TGTGCCAGCACCGGCGGTTACAATGAGCAGTTCTTC
CDR3: CASTGGYNEQFF

V: TRBV7-3
size: .
D: TRBD1
J: TRBJ2-2
DNA: TGTGCCAGCAGCCCAGGACAGGTTAACACCGGGGAGCTGTTTTTT
CDR3: CASSPGQVNTGELFF

V: TRBV10-2
size: .
D: TRBD1
J: TRBJ1-1
DNA: TGCGCCAGCAGAGACGGGACAGGAGGGGTCACTGAAGCTTTCTTT
CDR3: CASRDGTGGVTEAFF

V: TRBV9
size: .
D: .
J: TRBJ2-5
DNA: TGTGCCAGCAGCGTAGGGACAGTATACCAAGAGACCCAGTACTTC
CDR3: CASSVGTVYQETQYF

V: TRBV27
size: .
D: .
J: TRBJ2-7
DNA: TGTGCCAGCAGTTATAAAGGTGGCGGTCTCTCCTACGAGCAGTACTTC
CDR3: CASSYKGGGLSYEQYF

V: TRBV11-2
size: .
D: .
J: TRBJ2-1
DNA: TGTGCCAGCAGCTGGGGGAGCTCCTACAATGAGCAGTTCTTC
CDR3: CASSWGSSYNEQFF

V: TRBV4-2
size: .
D: .
J: TRBJ2-1
DNA: TGTGCCAGCAGCATAACTTCGGGCTCCTACAATGAGCAGTTCTTC
CDR3: CASSITSGSYNEQFF

V: TRBV28
size: .
D: .
J: TRBJ1-1
DNA: TGTGCCAGCAGTTTTACATACGTTAACACTGAAGCTTTCTTT
CDR3: CASSFTYVNTEAFF